The source of this T cell receptor (beta chain) is a study of T-cell memory formation after mild COVID-19. TCRdb fed the 5' RACE reads into MiXCR, producing one record per CDR3 protein. In the table there are about 350,000 distinct CDR3 sequences, around 14% of which are singletons. The CDR3 has 11 residues. V lost 1 base, J lost 5 bases, and 5 bases lay in between. In germline, CDR1 is GTSNPN, CDR2 SVGIG (reference sequence). The chain links TRBV30 to TRBJ2-5; D not certain. The sequence derives from a man aged 18 to 29 who had mild COVID-19 (a few samples of this study predate the infection). Cell type and time point are not known. Sequencing input: PBMCs or a T cell subset sorted from them (not recorded which). The CDR3, as DNA: TGTGCCTGGAGTGGGGCCGAGACCCAGTACTTC. This translates into CAWSGAETQYF.